Listed below are T cell receptor beta chains from one sample, sequenced in a study of T cells in Graves' hyperthyroidism and ophthalmopathy. Each CDR3 protein is one row after TCRdb ran MiXCR on the multiplex PCR reads. The profile shows hundreds of thousands of distinct CDR3 sequences, over 40% of them singletons. Sequencing was done on a sample of peripheral blood or thyroid tissue (not recorded which). These receptors originate from an adult man with Graves' disease, either hyperthyroidism or ophthalmopathy (not recorded which). Each CDR3 is given with its conserved first and last residue. The D gene is left open where the match is weak. Rows may omit the clone size; those that give it use once, few, many or a size class.

>NA|TRBJ1-1|many|TRBV24-1
TGTGCCACCAGTGATTTCGGGTCCCCTGAAGCTTTCTTT
CATSDFGSPEAFF
>NA|TRBJ1-4|many|TRBV7-9
TGTGCCAGCAGCTTCAGAGGGGATGAAAAACTGTTTTTT
CASSFRGDEKLFF
>NA|TRBJ1-1|NA|TRBV15
TGTGCCACCAGCAGAGATACTGTTGAAGCTTTCTTT
CATSRDTVEAFF
>NA|TRBJ1-2|once|TRBV10-3
TGTGCCAGCGTTTCCGGAGGGAAGAACTATGGCTACACCTTC
CASVSGGKNYGYTF
>TRBD1|TRBJ1-1|few|TRBV20-1
TGCAGTGCTTCCGATACAGGGGGTGGGACTGAAGCTTTCTTT
CSASDTGGGTEAFF
>NA|TRBJ1-1|NA|TRBV25-1
TGTGCTAGAGATCTCCGGAGGAACACTGAAGCTTTCTTT
CARDLRRNTEAFF
>NA|TRBJ2-5|NA|TRBV6-5
TGTGCCAGCAGTTACTCGAGAGCCTACGGGTACTTCCAAGAGACCCAGTACTTC
CASSYSRAYGYFQETQYF
>NA|TRBJ1-1|NA|TRBV15
TGTGCCACCAGCAGAACGGCGACTGAAGCTTTCTTT
CATSRTATEAFF
>TRBD1|TRBJ1-3|NA|TRBV29-1
TGCAGCGTTGCGGGACAGGGGGGAGGCTCTGGAAACACCATATATTTT
CSVAGQGGGSGNTIYF
>TRBD1|TRBJ1-2|NA|TRBV25-1
TGTGCCAGCAGTTACTCACCGACCGGGACAGGGATCTATGGCTACACCTTC
CASSYSPTGTGIYGYTF
>TRBD1|TRBJ1-2|many|TRBV6-5
TGTGCCAGCAGAGGACAGGCGAACTATGGCTACACCTTC
CASRGQANYGYTF
>TRBD2|TRBJ2-5|few|TRBV5-1
TGCGCCAGCAGCTTCGGGACTAAAGGAGAGACCCAGTACTTC
CASSFGTKGETQYF
>NA|TRBJ1-1|many|TRBV29-1
TGCAGCGTCTCCAAGCTGGCGGGGGTTGAAGCTTTCTTT
CSVSKLAGVEAFF
>TRBD1|TRBJ1-4|NA|TRBV11-3
TGTGCCAGCAGCTTGGAACAGGGGGCGGCAAATGAAAAACTGTTTTTT
CASSLEQGAANEKLFF
>NA|TRBJ1-4|NA|TRBV11-3
TGTGCCAGCAGACCGCTAGGGCCAGGTCAAGAAAAACTGTTTTTT
CASRPLGPGQEKLFF
>TRBD1|TRBJ1-5|many|TRBV7-2
TGTGCCAGCAGCCAAGGGACAGGGGGCAATCAGCCCCAGCATTTT
CASSQGTGGNQPQHF
>TRBD1|TRBJ1-6|few|TRBV4-3
TGCGCCAGCAGCTCCACGGGACAGGGGGCGCATGTTTCACCCCTCCACTTT
CASSSTGQGAHVSPLHF
>TRBD2|TRBJ2-2|many|TRBV24-1
TGTGCCACCAGTGATTGGGCAGCGGGAGAAGTGCACACCGGGGAGCTGTTTTTT
CATSDWAAGEVHTGELFF
>TRBD1|TRBJ1-4|NA|TRBV5-4
TGTGCCAGCAGGGAGACAGGGTCGGCTAATGAAAAACTGTTTTTT
CASRETGSANEKLFF
>NA|TRBJ2-5|few|TRBV5-1
TGCGCCAGCAGCTGGACAATGGAAGAGACCCAGTACTTC
CASSWTMEETQYF
>NA|TRBJ1-4|NA|TRBV7-2
TGTGCCAGCAACTCGGGTCGCGGGACCGAAAAACTGTTTTTT
CASNSGRGTEKLFF
>TRBD1|TRBJ1-2|once|TRBV2
TGTGCCAACATCGAACGTGGACAGGGTGTCTCCTATGGCTACACCTTC
CANIERGQGVSYGYTF
>NA|TRBJ2-2|NA|TRBV7-9
TGTGCCAGCAGCTTACTAGGGATGAACACCGGGGAGCTGTTTTTT
CASSLLGMNTGELFF
>NA|TRBJ1-1|many|TRBV7-8
TGTGCCAGCAGCTCAGTCCCCACTGAAGCTTTCTTT
CASSSVPTEAFF
>TRBD1|TRBJ2-6|NA|TRBV25-1
TGTGCCAGCAGTGAAGGGGGACAGGGCGGAGGGGCCAACGTCCTGACTTTC
CASSEGGQGGGANVLTF
>NA|TRBJ1-2|few|TRBV12-3/TRBV12-4
TGTGCCAGCAGTTCGGACCGCCGTGGGGGCTACACCTTC
CASSSDRRGGYTF
>TRBD1|TRBJ1-1|NA|TRBV10-3
TGTGCCAGCAGCGACAGGGGGCTCGCGGGGACTGGAGCTTTCTTT
CASSDRGLAGTGAFF
>TRBD2|TRBJ2-7|many|TRBV7-9
TGTGCCAGCAGCTTACTAGCGGGGAGCGAGCAGTACTTC
CASSLLAGSEQYF
>TRBD1|TRBJ2-6|few|TRBV12-3/TRBV12-4
TGTGCCAGCAGCAGGGACAGCTCTGGGGCCAACGTCCTGACTTTC
CASSRDSSGANVLTF
>TRBD1|TRBJ2-7|NA|TRBV10-3
TGTGCCAGCAGCATAACCGGACAGGGGGCCGGCGAGCAGTACTTC
CASSITGQGAGEQYF
>TRBD1|TRBJ2-7|NA|TRBV10-3
TGTGCCAGCAGTTTAAGACGGGGACAGAGCTCCTACGAGCAGTACTTC
CASSLRRGQSSYEQYF
>NA|TRBJ2-7|many|TRBV2
TGTGCCAGCAGTATTGGGGGCGGATTCTACGAGCAGTACTTC
CASSIGGGFYEQYF
>NA|TRBJ1-4|NA|TRBV7-1
TGCGCCAGCAGCCAAGGGTACGGCAGGGGTCAAGAAAAACTGTTTTTT
CASSQGYGRGQEKLFF
>TRBD1|TRBJ2-5|NA|TRBV25-1
TGTGCCCGGGACAGGGTAGGGGAGACCCAGTACTTC
CARDRVGETQYF
>TRBD1|TRBJ2-5|NA|TRBV29-1
TGCAGCGTTTCCGGGACAGGGGAAGCCCAGTACTTC
CSVSGTGEAQYF
>NA|TRBJ2-5|NA|TRBV5-1
TGCGCCAGCAGCACCCGAGGAAACCCGTACCAAGAGACCCAGTACTTC
CASSTRGNPYQETQYF
>NA|TRBJ2-5|NA|TRBV10-3
TGTGCCATCAGTGAGTCAGGGGCAGGGAGTATCCAAGAGACCCAGTACTTC
CAISESGAGSIQETQYF
>NA|TRBJ1-1|once|TRBV7-9
TGTGCCAGCAGCCCCCAGGGCCGGGCTGAAGCTTTCTTT
CASSPQGRAEAFF
>NA|TRBJ2-7|NA|TRBV29-1
TGCAGCGCCTTGGCGGACACTAATTCACCCCTCCACTTC
CSALADTNSPLHF
>NA|TRBJ1-5|NA|TRBV5-4
TGTGCCAGCAGCCCGAAGGGGGAGCCCCAGCATTTT
CASSPKGEPQHF
>NA|TRBJ2-7|NA|TRBV29-1
TGCAGCGTTGAAGAACCTGAAGGAAGGATCTACGAGCAGTACTTC
CSVEEPEGRIYEQYF
>TRBD1|TRBJ1-2|NA|TRBV9
TGTGCCAGCAGCCAATTTGACAGGGCTAACTATGGCTACACCTTC
CASSQFDRANYGYTF
>TRBD2|TRBJ2-2|few|TRBV7-3
TGTGCCAGCAGCACCGGGACTACCAACACCGGGGAGCTGTTTTTT
CASSTGTTNTGELFF